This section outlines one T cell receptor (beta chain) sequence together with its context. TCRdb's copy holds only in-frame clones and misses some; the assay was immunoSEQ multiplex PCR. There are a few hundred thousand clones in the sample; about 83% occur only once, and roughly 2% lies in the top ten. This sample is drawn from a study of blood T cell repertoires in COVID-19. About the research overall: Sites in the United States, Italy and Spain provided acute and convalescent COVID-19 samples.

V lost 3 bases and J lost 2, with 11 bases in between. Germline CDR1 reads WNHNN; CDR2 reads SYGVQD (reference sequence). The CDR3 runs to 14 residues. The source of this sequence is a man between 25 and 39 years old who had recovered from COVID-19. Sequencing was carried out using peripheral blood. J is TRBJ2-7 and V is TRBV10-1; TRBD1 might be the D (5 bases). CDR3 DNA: TGCGCCAGCAGTGACAAGGCAGGGCCCTACGAGCAGTACTTC. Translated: CASSDKAGPYEQYF.